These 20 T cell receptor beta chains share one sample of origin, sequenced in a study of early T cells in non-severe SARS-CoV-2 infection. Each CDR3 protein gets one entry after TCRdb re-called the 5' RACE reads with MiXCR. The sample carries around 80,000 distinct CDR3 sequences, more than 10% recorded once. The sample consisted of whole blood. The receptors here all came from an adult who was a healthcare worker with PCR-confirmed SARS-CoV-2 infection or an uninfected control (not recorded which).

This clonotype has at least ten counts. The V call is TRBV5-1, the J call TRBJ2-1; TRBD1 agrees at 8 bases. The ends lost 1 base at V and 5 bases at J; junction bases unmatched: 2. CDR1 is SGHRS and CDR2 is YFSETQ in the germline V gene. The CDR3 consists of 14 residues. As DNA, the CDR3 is TGCGCCAGCAGCTTGAAGGGACAGGACAATGAGCAGTTCTTC. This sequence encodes CASSLKGQDNEQFF.

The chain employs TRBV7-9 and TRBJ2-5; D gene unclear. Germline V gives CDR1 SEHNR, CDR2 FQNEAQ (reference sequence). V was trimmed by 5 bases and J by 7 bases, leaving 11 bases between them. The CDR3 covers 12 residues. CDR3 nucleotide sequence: TGTGCCAGCAGCCCCAGAGGTGGGACCCAGTACTTC. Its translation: CASSPRGGTQYF.

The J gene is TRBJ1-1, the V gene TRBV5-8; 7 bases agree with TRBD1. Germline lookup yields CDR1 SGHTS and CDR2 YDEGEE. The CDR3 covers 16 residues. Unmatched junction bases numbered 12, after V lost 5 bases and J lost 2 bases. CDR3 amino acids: CASRRNRGGGNTEAFF. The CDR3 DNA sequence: TGTGCCAGCAGACGGAACAGGGGCGGTGGAAACACTGAAGCTTTCTTT.

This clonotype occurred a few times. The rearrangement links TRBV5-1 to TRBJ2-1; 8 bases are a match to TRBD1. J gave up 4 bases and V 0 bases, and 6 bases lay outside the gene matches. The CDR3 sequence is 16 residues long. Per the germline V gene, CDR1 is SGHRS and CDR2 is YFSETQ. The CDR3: CASSLAGTGFYNEQFF. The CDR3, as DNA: TGCGCCAGCAGCTTGGCCGGGACAGGTTTTTACAATGAGCAGTTCTTC. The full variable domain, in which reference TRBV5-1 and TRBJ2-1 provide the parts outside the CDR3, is KAGVTQTPRYLIKTRGQQVTLSCSPISGHRSVSWYQQTPGQGLQFLFEYFSETQRNKGNFPGRFSGRQFSNSRSEMNVSTLELGDSALYLCASSLAGTGFYNEQFFGPGTRLTVL.

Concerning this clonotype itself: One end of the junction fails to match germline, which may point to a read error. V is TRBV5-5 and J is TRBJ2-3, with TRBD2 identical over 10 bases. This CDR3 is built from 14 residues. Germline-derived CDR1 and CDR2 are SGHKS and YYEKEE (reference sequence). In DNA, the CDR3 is TGTGCCAGCACCTACCTAGCGGGAGTTGATACGCTGTATTTT. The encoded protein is CASTYLAGVDTLYF. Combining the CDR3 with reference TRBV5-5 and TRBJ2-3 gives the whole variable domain DAGVTQSPTHLIKTRGQQVTLRCSPISGHKSVSWYQQVLGQGPQFIFQYYEKEERGRGNFPDRFSARQFPNYSSELNVNALLLGDSALYLCASTYLAGVDTLYFGPGTRLTVL.

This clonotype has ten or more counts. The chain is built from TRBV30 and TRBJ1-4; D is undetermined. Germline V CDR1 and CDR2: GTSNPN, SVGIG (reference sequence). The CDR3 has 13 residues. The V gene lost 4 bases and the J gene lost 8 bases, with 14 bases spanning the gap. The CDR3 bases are TGTGCCTGGAACGTGCTTGGGAACGAAAAACTGTTTTTT. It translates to CAWNVLGNEKLFF.

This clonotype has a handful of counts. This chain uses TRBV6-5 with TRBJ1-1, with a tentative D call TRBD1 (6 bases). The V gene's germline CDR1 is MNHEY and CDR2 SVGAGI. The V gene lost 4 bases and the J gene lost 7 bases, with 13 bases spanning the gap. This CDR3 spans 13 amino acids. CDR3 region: CASSWGGRGEAFF. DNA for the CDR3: TGTGCCAGCAGTTGGGGGGGCCGGGGTGAAGCTTTCTTT.

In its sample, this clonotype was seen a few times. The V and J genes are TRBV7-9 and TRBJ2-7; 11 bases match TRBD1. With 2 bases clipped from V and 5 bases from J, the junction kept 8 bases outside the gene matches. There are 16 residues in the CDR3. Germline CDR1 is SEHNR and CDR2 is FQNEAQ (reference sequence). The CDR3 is CASSLTGTGGLNEQYF. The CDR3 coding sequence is TGTGCCAGCAGCTTAACGGGGACAGGGGGTTTGAACGAGCAGTACTTC.

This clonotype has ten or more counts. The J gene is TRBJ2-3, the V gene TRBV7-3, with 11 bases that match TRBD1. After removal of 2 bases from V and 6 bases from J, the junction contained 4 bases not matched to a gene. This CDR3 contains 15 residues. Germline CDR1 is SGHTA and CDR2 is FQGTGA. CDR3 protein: CASSLGDRGSDTQYF. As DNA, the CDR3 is TGTGCCAGCAGCTTAGGGGACAGGGGGAGTGATACGCAGTATTTT.

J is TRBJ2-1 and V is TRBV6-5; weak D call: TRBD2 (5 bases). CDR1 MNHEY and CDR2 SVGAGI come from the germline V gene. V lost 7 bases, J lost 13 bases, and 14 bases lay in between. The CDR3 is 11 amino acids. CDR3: CASKEGAVQFF. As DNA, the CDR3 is TGTGCCAGCAAGGAAGGAGCGGTACAGTTCTTC.

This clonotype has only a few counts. The CDR3 region is CASSHRARGETQYF. The CDR3 region has the DNA TGTGCCAGCAGCCACAGGGCTAGGGGGGAGACCCAGTACTTC. This chain joins TRBV3-1 and TRBJ2-5; D possibly corresponds to TRBD1 (6 bases). This CDR3 region has 14 residues. Trimming stripped 3 bases from V and 5 bases from J, with 13 bases between. Germline V CDR1 and CDR2: LGHDT, YNNKEL (reference sequence).

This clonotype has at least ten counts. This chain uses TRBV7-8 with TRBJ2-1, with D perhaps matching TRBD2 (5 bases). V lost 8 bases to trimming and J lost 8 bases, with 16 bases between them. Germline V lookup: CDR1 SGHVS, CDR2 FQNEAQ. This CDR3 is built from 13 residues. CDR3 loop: CASLKPYSDEQFF. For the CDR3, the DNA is TGTGCCAGCCTAAAACCGTATAGCGATGAGCAGTTCTTC.

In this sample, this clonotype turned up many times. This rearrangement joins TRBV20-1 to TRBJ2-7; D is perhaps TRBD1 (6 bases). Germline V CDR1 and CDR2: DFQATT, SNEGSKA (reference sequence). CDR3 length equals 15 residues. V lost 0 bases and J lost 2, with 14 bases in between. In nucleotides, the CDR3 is TGCAGTGCTAGAGATCCGGCAGGGGTACCCTACGAGCAGTACTTC. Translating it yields CSARDPAGVPYEQYF.

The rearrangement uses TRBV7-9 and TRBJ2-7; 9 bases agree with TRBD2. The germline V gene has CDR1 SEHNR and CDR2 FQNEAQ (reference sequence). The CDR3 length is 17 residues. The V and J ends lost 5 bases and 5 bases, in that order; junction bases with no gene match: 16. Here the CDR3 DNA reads TGTGCCAGCAGCGACACGAGGGGTCCTAGCGGGGCCGACGAGCAGTACTTC. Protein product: CASSDTRGPSGADEQYF.

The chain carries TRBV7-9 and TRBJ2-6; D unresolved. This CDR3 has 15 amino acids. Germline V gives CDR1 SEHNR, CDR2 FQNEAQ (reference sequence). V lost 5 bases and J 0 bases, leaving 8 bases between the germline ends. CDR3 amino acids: CASSPQISGANVLTF. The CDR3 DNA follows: TGTGCCAGCAGCCCTCAGATCTCTGGGGCCAACGTCCTGACTTTC. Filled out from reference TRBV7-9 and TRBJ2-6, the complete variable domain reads DTGVSQNPRHKITKRGQNVTFRCDPISEHNRLYWYRQTLGQGPEFLTYFQNEAQLEKSRLLSDRFSAERPKGSFSTLEIQRTEQGDSAMYLCASSPQISGANVLTFGAGSRLTVL.

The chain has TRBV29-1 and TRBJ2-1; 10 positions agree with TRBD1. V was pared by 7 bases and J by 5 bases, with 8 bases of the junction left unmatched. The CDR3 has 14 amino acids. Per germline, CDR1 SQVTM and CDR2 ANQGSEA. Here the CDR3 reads CSAPGTGDHNEQFF. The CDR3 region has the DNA TGCAGCGCGCCCGGGACAGGGGACCACAATGAGCAGTTCTTC.

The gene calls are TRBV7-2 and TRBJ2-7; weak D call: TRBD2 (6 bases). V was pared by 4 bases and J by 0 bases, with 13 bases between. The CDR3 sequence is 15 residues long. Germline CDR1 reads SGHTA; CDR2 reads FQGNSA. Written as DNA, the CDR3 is TGTGCCAGCAGCTCCCAGGCCGGGGGCTCCTACGAGCAGTACTTC. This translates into CASSSQAGGSYEQYF. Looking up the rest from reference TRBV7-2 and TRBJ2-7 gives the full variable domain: GAGVSQSPSNKVTEKGKDVELRCDPISGHTALYWYRQSLGQGLEFLIYFQGNSAPDKSGLPSDRFSAERTGGSVSTLTIQRTQQEDSAVYLCASSSQAGGSYEQYFGPGTRLTVT.

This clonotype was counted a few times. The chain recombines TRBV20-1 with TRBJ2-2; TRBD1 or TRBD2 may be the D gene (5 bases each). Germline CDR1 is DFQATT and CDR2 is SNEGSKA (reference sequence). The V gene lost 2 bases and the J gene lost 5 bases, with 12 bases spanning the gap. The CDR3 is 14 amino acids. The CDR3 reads CSARPGTGTGELFF. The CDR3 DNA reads TGCAGTGCTAGACCCGGGACGGGGACCGGGGAGCTGTTTTTT.

CDR3 DNA sequence: TGTGCCAGCAGCCCCCGGATAGCGGGAACCGAGCAGTACTTC. Protein product: CASSPRIAGTEQYF. V usage is TRBV7-2 and J usage is TRBJ2-7, with 8 bases identical to TRBD2. V lost 5 bases, J lost 6 bases, and 9 bases stayed unmatched. This CDR3 has 14 residues. The germline gives CDR1 SGHTA, CDR2 FQGNSA.

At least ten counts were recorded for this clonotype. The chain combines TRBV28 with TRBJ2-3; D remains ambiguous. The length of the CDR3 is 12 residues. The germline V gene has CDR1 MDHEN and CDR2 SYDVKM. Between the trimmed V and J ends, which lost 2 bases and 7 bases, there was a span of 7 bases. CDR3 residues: CASSLTRNTQYF. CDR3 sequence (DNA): TGTGCCAGCAGTTTAACGCGGAATACGCAGTATTTT.